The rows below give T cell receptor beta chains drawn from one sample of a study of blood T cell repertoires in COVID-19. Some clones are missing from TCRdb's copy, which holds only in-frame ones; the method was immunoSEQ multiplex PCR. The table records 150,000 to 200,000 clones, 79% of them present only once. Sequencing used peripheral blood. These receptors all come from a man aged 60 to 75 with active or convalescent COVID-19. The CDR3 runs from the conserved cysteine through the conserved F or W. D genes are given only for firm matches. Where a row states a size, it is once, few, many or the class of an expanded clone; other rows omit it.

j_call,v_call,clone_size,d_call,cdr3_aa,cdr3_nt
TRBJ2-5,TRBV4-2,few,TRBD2,CASSQAGGGQETQYF,TGTGCCAGCAGCCAAGCGGGAGGTGGACAAGAGACCCAGTACTTC
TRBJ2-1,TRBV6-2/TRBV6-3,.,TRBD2,CASSKPGLATHEQFF,TGTGCCAGCAGTAAACCGGGACTAGCGACTCATGAGCAGTTCTTC
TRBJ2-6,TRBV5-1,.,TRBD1,CASSPTPGQRSGANVLTF,TGCGCCAGCAGCCCCACCCCGGGACAGAGATCTGGGGCCAACGTCCTGACTTTC
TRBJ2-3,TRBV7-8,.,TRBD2,CASSSLAGGSDTQYF,TGTGCCAGCAGCTCACTAGCGGGAGGCTCAGATACGCAGTATTTT
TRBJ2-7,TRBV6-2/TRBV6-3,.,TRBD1,CASSPIQTGGESYEQYF,TGTGCCAGCAGTCCGATCCAGACAGGGGGAGAGTCCTACGAGCAGTACTTC
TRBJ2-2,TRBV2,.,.,CASRFTGEAGELFF,TGTGCCAGCAGATTTACGGGAGAGGCCGGGGAGCTGTTTTTT
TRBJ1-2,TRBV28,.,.,CASTIGGGGQPLGYTF,TGTGCCAGCACCATAGGAGGGGGAGGGCAGCCCCTGGGCTACACCTTC
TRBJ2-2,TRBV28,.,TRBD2,CASSFFAGAGELFF,TGTGCCAGCAGTTTCTTCGCGGGAGCTGGGGAGCTGTTTTTT
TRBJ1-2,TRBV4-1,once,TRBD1,CASSLPRTGYYGYTF,TGCGCCAGCAGCCTTCCCAGGACAGGGTATTATGGCTACACCTTC
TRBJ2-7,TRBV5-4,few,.,CASSRTVEGREQYF,TGTGCCAGCAGCCGGACCGTGGAGGGGCGCGAGCAGTACTTC
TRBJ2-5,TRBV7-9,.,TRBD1,CASSRRAGTGEQETQYF,TGTGCCAGCAGCCGTAGGGCCGGGACAGGGGAACAAGAGACCCAGTACTTC
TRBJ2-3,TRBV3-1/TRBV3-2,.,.,CASSQVGAADTQYF,TGTGCCAGCAGCCAAGTGGGGGCGGCGGATACGCAGTATTTT
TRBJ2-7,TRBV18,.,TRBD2,CASSPPAGTSGRVYEQYF,TGTGCCAGCTCACCCCCCGCCGGGACTAGCGGGAGGGTATACGAGCAGTACTTC
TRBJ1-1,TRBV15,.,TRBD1,CATSSTGTGWPHAFF,TGTGCCACCAGCAGCACCGGGACAGGGTGGCCCCACGCTTTCTTT
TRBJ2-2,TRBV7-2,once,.,CASSPNPTGELFF,TGTGCCAGCAGCCCTAACCCGACCGGGGAGCTGTTTTTT
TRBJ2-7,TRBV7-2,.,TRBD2,CASSLAGGRYEQYF,TGTGCCAGCAGCTTAGCCGGCGGGAGATACGAGCAGTACTTC
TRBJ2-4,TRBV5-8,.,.,CASSQAGLAKNIQYF,TGTGCCAGCAGCCAGGCAGGGCTAGCCAAAAACATTCAGTACTTC
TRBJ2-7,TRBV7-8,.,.,CASSLREGGYEQYF,TGTGCCAGCAGCTTAAGGGAGGGGGGCTACGAGCAGTACTTC